This TCR beta chain was captured by sequencing in a study of T cell repertoires in cytomegalovirus infection. On the study more broadly: Carrying CMV and the relevant HLA type showed in public TCR beta signatures.

Trimming took 8 bases from V and 3 from J; bases not matched to a gene: 5. CDR3 length equals 14 residues. Looked up from germline, CDR1 is MGHDK and CDR2 is SYGVNS. A single record per CDR3 protein comes from TCRdb applying MiXCR to the reads. The sample holds roughly 500,000 distinct CDR3 sequences, 11% seen once. General study points: Dominant in the ex vivo response were TCR beta clonotypes restricted by HLA-C and specific for CMV. Accumulated public TCR beta family frequency recognized individuals carrying CMV together with the relevant HLA.

This clonotype has ten or more counts. The antigen is not known. The rearrangement links TRBV25-1 to TRBJ2-3; 10 nucleotides match TRBD1. This clonotype was sampled from a human donor in good health (CMV status not recorded). Some clones in this sample may be carry-over from other donors' samples. The sequenced sample consisted of PBMCs. The CDR3 DNA follows: TGTGCCAGCGGGGGACAGGGGAGGACAGATACGCAGTATTTT. The encoded protein is CASGGQGRTDTQYF.